The 24 T cell receptor beta chains below come from one sample, sequenced in a study of shared clonotypes between healthy human individuals (dated by TCRdb to 2019 to 2021). Libraries were constructed by the immunoSEQ multiplex PCR assay. Imported from immuneACCESS, the table was reduced by TCRdb to in-frame sequences with V and J called. These copies leave out some clones; in studies compared against another copy, an unresolved V gene accounts for under half, and the cause of the remainder is not known. Here the sample has about a million clones; 60% to 85% occur a single time. Of the sample, about 0.89% falls within the top ten clones. Specimen: memory CD4+ T cells from PBMCs. The cell subset or site label here, explained by the study, means: CD45RA-negative fraction. The receptor source for this set is a man between 18 and 35 years old in good health. Some clones in this sample may be carry-over from other donors' samples.

The V gene is TRBV11-2, the J gene TRBJ2-3, with D perhaps matching TRBD1 or TRBD2 (5 bases each). CDR1 SGHAT and CDR2 FQNNGV come from the germline V gene. This CDR3 contains 14 residues. The V end was cut by 5 bases, the J end by 9 bases, with 18 bases between. The CDR3 DNA follows: TGTGCCAGCAGCCCTCTGGGGGTAAGGGAAACGCAGTATTTT. Translated, it gives CASSPLGVRETQYF.

This clone was seen only a few times. The same CDR3 arises from other DNA sequences in this sample as well. J is TRBJ2-2 and V is TRBV7-3; a possible D gene is TRBD2 (5 bases). Germline V gene lookup returns CDR1 SGHTA and CDR2 FQGTGA. Trimming removed 2 bases from V and 4 bases from J, with 8 bases in between. The CDR3 length is 14 residues. The CDR3 DNA reads TGTGCCAGCAGCTTAGGGAGCGGCACCGGGGAGCTGTTTTTT. As protein: CASSLGSGTGELFF.

The CDR3 bases are TGTGCCAGCAGTTTTATGCGGGGCTCCTACGAGCAGTACTTC. Encoded protein: CASSFMRGSYEQYF. This chain connects TRBV28 to TRBJ2-7; D is possibly TRBD2 (6 bases). Germline assignment: CDR1 MDHEN and CDR2 SYDVKM. V was trimmed by 3 bases and J by 0 bases, leaving 9 bases between them. This CDR3 has 14 residues. Full variable domain (outside the CDR3, taken from reference TRBV28 and TRBJ2-7): DVKVTQSSRYLVKRTGEKVFLECVQDMDHENMFWYRQDPGLGLRLIYFSYDVKMKEKGDIPEGYSVSREKKERFSLILESASTNQTSMYLCASSFMRGSYEQYFGPGTRLTVT.

The genes are TRBV11-2 and TRBJ2-1, with D perhaps TRBD1 or TRBD2 (5 bases each). V was pared by 0 bases and J by 4 bases, with 7 bases between. Germline-derived CDR1 and CDR2 are SGHAT and FQNNGV. CDR3 size: 14 residues. CDR3 DNA: TGTGCCAGCAGCTTAGATTGGGGGTACAATGAGCAGTTCTTC. This encodes CASSLDWGYNEQFF.

The rearrangement joins TRBV27 to TRBJ1-4, with unresolved D. This CDR3 spans 14 amino acids. V lost 6 bases and J 4 bases, leaving 12 bases between the germline ends. The germline V gene encodes CDR1 MNHEY and CDR2 SMNVEV (reference sequence). CDR3 nucleotides: TGTGCCAGCAGAATGGACGGGGTTAATGAAAAACTGTTTTTT. Translating gives CASRMDGVNEKLFF.

The J gene is TRBJ1-4, the V gene TRBV7-8; D not certain. Germline V gene lookup returns CDR1 SGHVS and CDR2 FQNEAQ. Trimming removed 5 bases from V and 8 bases from J, with 15 bases in between. This CDR3 comprises 14 residues. Here the CDR3 reads CASSLSGAREKLFF. In nucleotides, the CDR3 is TGTGCCAGCAGCCTTAGTGGTGCCAGGGAAAAACTGTTTTTT.

This rearrangement joins TRBV5-4 to TRBJ1-5, with 7 bases that match TRBD1. The CDR3 length is 14 residues. CDR1 is SGHNT and CDR2 is YYREEE in the germline V gene (reference sequence). With V trimmed by 5 bases and J by 1 base, 3 bases remained unmatched. In nucleotides, the CDR3 is TGTGCCAGCAGTCGACAGGGAAGCAATCAGCCCCAGCATTTT. Its protein is CASSRQGSNQPQHF.

In this sample, this clone turned up a few times. Other DNA sequences in this specimen translate into the identical CDR3. The V and J genes are TRBV11-2 and TRBJ1-1; the D is unclear. Germline V gene data show CDR1 as SGHAT and CDR2 as FQNNGV. Deletions cut 2 bases from V and 1 base from J, with 5 bases between. CDR3 length equals 13 residues. The CDR3 DNA reads TGTGCCAGCAGCTTACGGCAGAACACTGAAGCTTTCTTT. Its translation is CASSLRQNTEAFF.

V is TRBV15 and J is TRBJ2-7, with D perhaps assigned TRBD1 or TRBD2 (5 bases each). Trimming removed 2 bases from V and 9 bases from J, with 20 bases in between. CDR1 is LNHNV, CDR2 YYDKDF, per germline (reference sequence). The CDR3 is 15 residues long. CDR3 amino acids: CATSRRLNQDGTQYF. DNA of the CDR3: TGTGCCACCAGCAGACGTCTCAACCAGGACGGGACGCAGTACTTC.

The genes are TRBV28 and TRBJ1-2, with a tentative D call TRBD1 (5 bases). This CDR3 region has 14 residues. The germline V gene has CDR1 MDHEN and CDR2 SYDVKM. The ends were cut back, 5 bases at V and 0 bases at J, with 10 bases in the middle. The CDR3 protein is CASSPGASNYGYTF. The CDR3 DNA follows: TGTGCCAGCAGTCCCGGGGCCTCTAACTATGGCTACACCTTC.

This clone was counted a few times. The chain couples TRBV7-9 to TRBJ2-2; a weak D match, TRBD2 (6 bases). Germline values: CDR1 SEHNR, CDR2 FQNEAQ (reference sequence). V was cut by 4 bases and J by 7 bases, with 19 bases left in between. The CDR3 runs to 16 residues. CDR3 DNA: TGTGCCAGCAGCTCCGCCACCAGCGGAGGGTTCGGGGAGCTGTTTTTT. Amino acids: CASSSATSGGFGELFF.

In its sample, this clone was seen many times. The chain couples TRBV6-5 to TRBJ2-5, with D possibly being TRBD1 or TRBD2 (5 bases each). The CDR3 totals 12 residues. Germline assignment: CDR1 MNHEY and CDR2 SVGAGI. V was pared by 9 bases and J by 2 bases, with 10 bases between. The chain's CDR3 is CASAGAQETQYF. The CDR3 coding sequence is TGTGCCAGTGCCGGGGCGCAAGAGACCCAGTACTTC.

The V and J genes are TRBV29-1 and TRBJ2-1; tentatively, D is TRBD1 or TRBD2 (6 bases each). This CDR3 has 17 amino acids. Between the trimmed V and J ends, which lost 6 bases and 3 bases, there was a span of 24 bases. Germline V CDR1 and CDR2: SQVTM, ANQGSEA. This CDR3 reads CSVRGDTLSSFYNEQFF. The CDR3 nucleotides read TGCAGCGTGAGGGGGGACACCCTCTCATCTTTCTACAATGAGCAGTTCTTC.

Remarks on this clone: A read error is the likely source, as a far larger clone sits one nucleotide away. Other nucleotide sequences from this sample produce the same CDR3. The chain uses TRBV11-2 and TRBJ2-7; 14 bases are shared with TRBD2. The CDR3 totals 15 residues. Germline assignment: CDR1 SGHAT and CDR2 FQNNGV. Trimming removed 5 bases from V and 5 bases from J; junction bases left unmatched: 5. The CDR3 coding sequence is TGTGCCAGCAGCCTGGGACTAGCGGGAGCCCACGAGCAGTACTTC. Amino acid sequence: CASSLGLAGAHEQYF.

The chain is built from TRBV5-1 and TRBJ2-1, with 14 bases that match TRBD2. The junction had 7 bases not matched to a gene; V was cut back by 3 bases and J by 8 bases. Germline CDR1 SGHRS, CDR2 YFSETQ. This CDR3 contains 16 residues. In DNA form, the CDR3 reads TGCGCCAGCAGCTCGGCGGGGACTAGCGGGAGTCATGAGCAGTTCTTC. Translation: CASSSAGTSGSHEQFF.

V usage is TRBV4-2 and J usage is TRBJ2-2, with 12 bases aligning to TRBD2. CDR3 size: 17 residues. Germline trimming cut 6 bases from V and 7 bases from J; bases unmatched to any gene: 12. In germline, CDR1 is LGHNA, CDR2 YNFKEQ. The CDR3 coding sequence is TGTGCCAGCAGAGAATTCGAGGCTAGCGGGAGGGGCGGGGAGCTGTTTTTT. This translates into CASREFEASGRGGELFF.

This clone was detected a few times. The genes are TRBV6-4 and TRBJ2-5; 10 nucleotides align to TRBD1. This CDR3 comprises 13 residues. The trim removed 4 bases at V and 4 bases at J, leaving 0 bases unmatched. CDR1 and CDR2 (germline): MRHNA, SNTAGT. The CDR3: CASSGDRGETQYF. The DNA for the CDR3 is TGTGCCAGCAGTGGGGACAGGGGAGAGACCCAGTACTTC.

The chain joins TRBV2 to TRBJ1-3; 7 positions match TRBD1. Germline CDR1 is SNHLY and CDR2 is FYNNEI. V was clipped by 7 bases and J by 0 bases; unmatched bases: 9. The CDR3 is 16 residues long. CDR3 loop: CASTLGDRSSGNTIYF. In DNA, the CDR3 is TGTGCCAGCACCTTAGGGGACAGAAGCTCTGGAAACACCATATATTTT.

The V call is TRBV6-5, the J call TRBJ1-5; 9 bases fit TRBD1. The V gene end was trimmed by 0 bases and the J gene end by 6 bases; junction bases not matched to a gene: 3. Per the germline V gene, CDR1 is MNHEY and CDR2 is SVGAGI. The CDR3 totals 15 residues. CDR3 residues: CASSYSGQGTQPQHF. The CDR3 DNA follows: TGTGCCAGCAGTTACTCAGGACAGGGGACTCAGCCCCAGCATTTT.

The J gene is TRBJ2-3, the V gene TRBV28; TRBD2 matches at 10 bases. Germline V gene sequence: CDR1 MDHEN, CDR2 SYDVKM. The CDR3 is made up of 16 amino acids. V lost 7 bases to trimming and J lost 5 bases; unmatched junction nucleotides: 12. The CDR3 loop is CASNTPSGRALDTQYF. Written as DNA, the CDR3 is TGTGCCAGCAACACCCCCAGCGGGAGGGCCTTAGATACGCAGTATTTT.

The gene calls are TRBV15 and TRBJ2-7, with D possibly TRBD2 on 7 matching bases. The V gene lost 5 bases and the J gene lost 4 bases, with 21 bases spanning the gap. CDR1 and CDR2 from the germline V gene are LNHNV and YYDKDF (reference sequence). The CDR3 spans 16 residues. The CDR3 sequence: CATSGGGRELNYEQYF. The CDR3 nucleotides read TGTGCCACCAGCGGCGGGGGCCGGGAGCTGAATTACGAGCAGTACTTC.

V and J are TRBV7-3 and TRBJ2-5; TRBD1 aligns across 7 bases. Germline V gene sequence: CDR1 SGHTA, CDR2 FQGTGA. CDR3 size: 14 residues. With V trimmed by 3 bases and J by 5 bases, 6 bases remained unmatched. The CDR3 sequence: CASSLRQGWETQYF. In DNA form, the CDR3 reads TGTGCCAGCAGCTTGAGACAGGGATGGGAGACCCAGTACTTC.

V and J are TRBV4-1 and TRBJ2-3; 8 bases map to TRBD2. Germline CDR1 is MGHRA and CDR2 is YSYEKL. The V and J ends lost 1 base and 4 bases, in that order; junction bases with no gene match: 13. This CDR3 has 18 amino acids. CDR3 sequence (DNA): TGCGCCAGCAGCCAAGGGGTTCACCGGCTAGCGGGCCCAGATACGCAGTATTTT. This gives the protein CASSQGVHRLAGPDTQYF.

The chain employs TRBV11-2 and TRBJ2-7; D is uncertain. This CDR3 is 15 amino acids long. V was clipped by 4 bases and J by 3 bases, with 16 bases between them. In germline, CDR1 is SGHAT, CDR2 FQNNGV. The CDR3 bases are TGTGCCAGCAGCTCGAACCCCCATCCGAACTACGAGCAGTACTTC. This encodes CASSSNPHPNYEQYF.